This TCR beta chain emerged from a study of cytomegalovirus exposure and HLA in healthy donors. General study points: Accurate prediction of HLA-A and HLA-B alleles (for most subjects) was reportedly achieved from TCR beta sequences. CMV antigen specificity was confirmed in vitro for a few CMV-associated chains. TCR beta V- and J-gene trimming, according to a later analysis, was linked to a missense DCLRE1C variant.

60 Vbeta and 13 Jbeta primers were used in PCR. TCRdb's table, derived via immunoSEQ multiplex PCR, lists solely in-frame clones and lacks some. The table has about 93,000 clones, about 80% seen once. On this clone: The antigen is not known. This sample also contains other DNA sequences that code for the same CDR3.

The CDR3 covers 17 residues. From germline, CDR1 is SEHNR and CDR2 FQNEAQ (reference sequence). V lost 1 base to trimming and J lost 0 bases, with 13 bases between them. The V and J genes are TRBV7-9 and TRBJ1-5; D is possibly TRBD1 (6 bases). The sequence derives from a man aged 30 to 39 in good health and CMV-seronegative. Sequencing was done on a sample of PBMCs. CDR3: CASSLETGAISNQPQHF. In DNA, the CDR3 is TGTGCCAGCAGCTTAGAGACAGGAGCAATTAGCAATCAGCCCCAGCATTTT. Based on the CDR3 plus reference TRBV7-9 and TRBJ1-5, the full variable domain is DTGVSQNPRHKITKRGQNVTFRCDPISEHNRLYWYRQTLGQGPEFLTYFQNEAQLEKSRLLSDRFSAERPKGSFSTLEIQRTEQGDSAMYLCASSLETGAISNQPQHFGDGTRLSIL.